This TCR beta chain was recovered during a study of control samples from healthy donors and cancer patients. The CDR3 has 13 amino acids. Germline V CDR1 and CDR2: SGHRS, YFSETQ. The V gene lost 0 bases and the J gene lost 1 base, with 4 bases spanning the gap. Produced via immunoSEQ multiplex PCR; TCRdb's table is partial and in-frame only. This sample has 120,000 or so clones, with about 89% found just once. The V and J genes are TRBV5-1 and TRBJ1-1, with D uncertain. Sequenced sample: blood. This TCR was sampled from a man aged 50-59 years in good health. Here the CDR3 DNA reads TGCGCCAGCAGCTTGGGAAGGAACACTGAAGCTTTCTTT. This encodes CASSLGRNTEAFF.